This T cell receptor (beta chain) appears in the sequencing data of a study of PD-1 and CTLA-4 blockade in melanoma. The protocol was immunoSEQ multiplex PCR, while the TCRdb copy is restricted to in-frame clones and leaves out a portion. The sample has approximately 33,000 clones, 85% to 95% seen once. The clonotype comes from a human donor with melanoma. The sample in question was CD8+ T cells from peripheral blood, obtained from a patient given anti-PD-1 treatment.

The CDR3 DNA follows: TGTGCCAGCAGTTATGTCCTAGCGGGGGCGGGGGAGCAGTTCTTC. Its translation: CASSYVLAGAGEQFF. V usage is TRBV27 and J usage is TRBJ2-1; TRBD2 matches 10 bases. Germline CDR1 and CDR2: MNHEY and SMNVEV (reference sequence). After removal of 4 bases from V and 10 bases from J, the junction contained 10 bases not matched to a gene. This CDR3 comprises 15 residues.